A selection of T cell receptor beta chains follows, all from one sample in a study of T cell responses to AZD1222 COVID-19 vaccine. Here immunoSEQ multiplex PCR was the method, and the copy in TCRdb shows in-frame clones only, minus some. Of over 150,000 clones in the sample, approximately 90% were seen once. The material was peripheral blood, obtained on day 0 of AZD1222 vaccination. The receptors stem from an adult in good health. Each CDR3 is given with its conserved first and last residue. A D gene is named only where the DNA matches it firmly. Where a row states a size, it is once, few, many or the class of an expanded clone; other rows omit it.

cdr3_aa	cdr3_nt	v_call	clone_size	j_call	d_call
CASSMTSGGHEQYF	TGTGCCAGTAGTATGACTAGCGGGGGCCACGAGCAGTACTTC	TRBV19	few	TRBJ2-7	TRBD2
CASSSGAVEAFF	TGTGCCAGCAGCTCGGGGGCGGTTGAAGCTTTCTTT	TRBV11-2	-	TRBJ1-1	-
CASSSTRGVSNTEAFF	TGTGCCAGCAGCTCTACCCGGGGGGTTTCGAACACTGAAGCTTTCTTT	TRBV7-6	-	TRBJ1-1	-
CSVLAADGRGEAFF	TGCAGCGTGTTGGCCGCGGACGGTCGGGGTGAAGCTTTCTTT	TRBV29-1	-	TRBJ1-1	-
CASRPSGATGELFF	TGTGCCAGCAGGCCTTCGGGGGCGACCGGGGAGCTGTTTTTT	TRBV2	-	TRBJ2-2	-
CASSLLGDGELFF	TGTGCCAGCAGTTTATTGGGGGACGGGGAGCTGTTTTTT	TRBV27	-	TRBJ2-2	-
CSVETEGPNQPQHF	TGCAGCGTTGAAACAGAGGGGCCCAATCAGCCCCAGCATTTT	TRBV29-1	few	TRBJ1-5	-
CAISEGQGITEAFF	TGTGCCATCAGTGAGGGACAGGGAATCACTGAAGCTTTCTTT	TRBV10-3	-	TRBJ1-1	TRBD1
CASSSEGARVGSPLHF	TGTGCCAGCAGCTCCGAGGGGGCGCGGGTAGGTTCACCCCTCCACTTT	TRBV5-6	-	TRBJ1-6	TRBD1
CASSIPPSEQFF	TGTGCCAGTAGTATCCCCCCGAGTGAGCAGTTCTTC	TRBV19	-	TRBJ2-1	-
CASSQGNSPLHF	TGCGCCAGCAGCCAAGGGAATTCACCCCTCCACTTT	TRBV4-3	-	TRBJ1-6	-
CASNVGEWYEQYF	TGTGCCAGCAATGTAGGGGAATGGTACGAGCAGTACTTC	TRBV2	-	TRBJ2-7	-
CATSRDKWGPAFF	TGTGCCACCAGCAGAGATAAGTGGGGGCCAGCTTTCTTT	TRBV15	-	TRBJ1-1	-
CASSWGLAGDEQFF	TGTGCCAGCAGCTGGGGACTAGCAGGCGATGAGCAGTTCTTC	TRBV7-9	-	TRBJ2-1	TRBD2
CASSYGQRHSTDTQYF	TGTGCCAGCAGCTACGGACAGAGACATAGCACAGATACGCAGTATTTT	TRBV6-5	-	TRBJ2-3	-
CASKRQAGVETQYF	TGTGCCAGCAAACGACAAGCGGGGGTAGAGACCCAGTACTTC	TRBV19	-	TRBJ2-5	TRBD2
CASSDAGRNSPLHF	TGTGCCAGCAGCGATGCAGGGCGAAATTCACCCCTCCACTTT	TRBV5-5	-	TRBJ1-6	-
CASSGSDRGLDEQYF	TGTGCCAGCAGTGGATCGGACAGGGGCCTCGACGAGCAGTACTTC	TRBV2	-	TRBJ2-7	TRBD1
CASSFHRGSTDTQYF	TGTGCCAGCAGCTTTCACAGGGGGAGTACAGATACGCAGTATTTT	TRBV11-2	-	TRBJ2-3	TRBD1
CASSIEANTEAFF	TGTGCCAGTAGTATAGAGGCAAACACTGAAGCTTTCTTT	TRBV19	-	TRBJ1-1	-
CASSTDRVRTGELFF	TGCGCCAGCAGCACGGACAGGGTGAGGACCGGGGAGCTGTTTTTT	TRBV5-1	-	TRBJ2-2	TRBD1
CASSQDSGNYGYTF	TGTGCCAGCAGCCAAGATTCCGGGAACTATGGCTACACCTTC	TRBV3-1/TRBV3-2	-	TRBJ1-2	-
CASSVVSPGRHTDTQYF	TGTGCCAGCAGCGTAGTGTCACCGGGGCGGCACACAGATACGCAGTATTTT	TRBV11-3	-	TRBJ2-3	-
CASRDREGNQPQHF	TGTGCCAGCAGGGACAGGGAGGGCAATCAGCCCCAGCATTTT	TRBV19	-	TRBJ1-5	TRBD1
CASSYSGMEPQHF	TGTGCCAGCAGTTACTCAGGGATGGAGCCCCAGCATTTT	TRBV6-2/TRBV6-3	once	TRBJ1-5	-
CASSILSNQPQHF	TGTGCCAGCAGTATTCTTAGCAATCAGCCCCAGCATTTT	TRBV27	-	TRBJ1-5	-
CASTGPLFPGELFF	TGTGCCAGCACCGGGCCCCTTTTCCCCGGGGAGCTGTTTTTT	TRBV6-5	medium-sized	TRBJ2-2	-
CASSPEVGLGNTEAFF	TGTGCCAGCAGCCCCGAGGTGGGACTTGGGAACACTGAAGCTTTCTTT	TRBV7-3	-	TRBJ1-1	-
CASSLGDTNEQFF	TGTGCCAGCAGCTTAGGCGACACCAATGAGCAGTTCTTC	TRBV7-9	once	TRBJ2-1	-
CAIRSDRGSETQYF	TGTGCCATCAGATCAGACAGGGGGTCAGAGACCCAGTACTTC	TRBV10-3	-	TRBJ2-5	TRBD1
CASSRDRGQTGELFF	TGTGCCAGCAGCCGGGACAGGGGGCAAACCGGGGAGCTGTTTTTT	TRBV7-2	-	TRBJ2-2	TRBD1
CASSQDGGAREKLFF	TGCGCCAGCAGCCAAGATGGGGGGGCTCGGGAAAAACTGTTTTTT	TRBV4-3	-	TRBJ1-4	-
CASSQRTGESGNTIYF	TGTGCCAGCAGCCAGAGGACGGGTGAATCTGGAAACACCATATATTTT	TRBV7-6	-	TRBJ1-3	-
CSVEEGLVDTQYF	TGCAGCGTTGAAGAGGGGTTAGTAGATACGCAGTATTTT	TRBV29-1	once	TRBJ2-3	-
CSVEDRPGATEAFF	TGCAGCGTTGAAGATCGTCCGGGGGCCACTGAAGCTTTCTTT	TRBV29-1	-	TRBJ1-1	-
CASSSGLGETQYF	TGTGCCAGCAGCTCAGGGTTAGGGGAGACCCAGTACTTC	TRBV13	-	TRBJ2-5	-
CAWSAPPAGYTF	TGTGCCTGGAGTGCCCCCCCGGCAGGCTACACCTTC	TRBV30	-	TRBJ1-2	-